This T cell receptor (beta chain) was recovered during a study of cytomegalovirus exposure and HLA in healthy donors. This clone has just one count. Germline CDR1 SNHLY, CDR2 FYNNEI. This CDR3 contains 16 residues. V shed 5 bases and J 2 bases; nucleotides not matched to a gene: 5. The method was immunoSEQ multiplex PCR; TCRdb's version includes in-frame clones alone and lacks a portion of them. The table lists 150,000 or so clones, roughly 89% of them singletons. This receptor was identified in a woman younger than 35 in good health and CMV-seronegative. The rearrangement joins TRBV2 to TRBJ1-6; 8 nucleotides align to TRBD1. The specimen was PBMCs. The CDR3: CASSSGQGAYNSPLHF. In DNA, the CDR3 is TGTGCCAGCAGTAGCGGACAGGGTGCCTATAATTCACCCCTCCACTTT.